The clone carrying this T cell receptor (beta chain) came up a few times. As yet, its antigen is unknown. An equimolar mix of two oligonucleotides served as the beta constant-region primer for TRBC1 and TRBC2. TCRdb fed the UMI-ligation and nested PCR reads into MiXCR, producing one record per CDR3 protein. The sample consists of about 80,000 distinct CDR3 sequences, around 13% of them appearing once. The record originates from a study of naive and memory T cell subsets. Study conclusions and caveats: In CD4 and CD8 cells, diversity dropped from naive through EMRA.

The TCR originated in a human donor in good health. Sequencing input: central memory CD4+ T cells from blood.

The CDR3 reads CATADYGADTQYF. The CDR3 region has the DNA TGTGCCACGGCAGACTACGGCGCAGATACGCAGTATTTT. The J gene is TRBJ2-3, the V gene TRBV11-2; D possibly corresponds to TRBD2 (5 bases). The germline V gene has CDR1 SGHAT and CDR2 FQNNGV. Deletions cut 10 bases from V and 4 bases from J, with 15 bases between. The CDR3 length is 13 residues.